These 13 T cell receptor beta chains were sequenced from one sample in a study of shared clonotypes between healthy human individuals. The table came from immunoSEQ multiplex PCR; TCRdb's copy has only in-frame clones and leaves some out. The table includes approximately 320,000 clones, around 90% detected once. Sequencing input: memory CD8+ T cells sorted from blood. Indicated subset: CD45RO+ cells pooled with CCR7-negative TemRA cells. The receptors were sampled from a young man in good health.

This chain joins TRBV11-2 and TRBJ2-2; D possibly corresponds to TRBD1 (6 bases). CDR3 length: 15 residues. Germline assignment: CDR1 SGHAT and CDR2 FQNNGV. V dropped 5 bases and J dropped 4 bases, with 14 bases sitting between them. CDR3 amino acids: CASSGIRGGTGELFF. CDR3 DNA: TGTGCCAGCAGCGGGATCAGGGGCGGCACCGGGGAGCTGTTTTTT.

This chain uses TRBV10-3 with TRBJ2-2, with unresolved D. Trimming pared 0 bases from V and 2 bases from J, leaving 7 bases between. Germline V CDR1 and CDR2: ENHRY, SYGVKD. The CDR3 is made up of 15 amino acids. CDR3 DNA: TGTGCCATCAGTGAGTCGGGTCTCAACACCGGGGAGCTGTTTTTT. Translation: CAISESGLNTGELFF.

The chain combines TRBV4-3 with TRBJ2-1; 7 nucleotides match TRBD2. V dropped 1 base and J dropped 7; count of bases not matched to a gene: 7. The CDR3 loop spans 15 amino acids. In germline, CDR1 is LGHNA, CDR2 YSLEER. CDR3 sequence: CASSQGAGKGNEQFF. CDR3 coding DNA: TGCGCCAGCAGCCAAGGAGCGGGAAAGGGAAATGAGCAGTTCTTC.

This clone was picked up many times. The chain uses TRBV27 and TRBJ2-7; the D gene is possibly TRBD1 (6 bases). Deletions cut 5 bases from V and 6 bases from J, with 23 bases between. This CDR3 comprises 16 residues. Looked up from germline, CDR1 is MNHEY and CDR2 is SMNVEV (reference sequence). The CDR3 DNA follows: TGTGCCAGCAGTACTAAGTACAGGGTAGAGGACCCCGAGCAGTACTTC. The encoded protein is CASSTKYRVEDPEQYF.

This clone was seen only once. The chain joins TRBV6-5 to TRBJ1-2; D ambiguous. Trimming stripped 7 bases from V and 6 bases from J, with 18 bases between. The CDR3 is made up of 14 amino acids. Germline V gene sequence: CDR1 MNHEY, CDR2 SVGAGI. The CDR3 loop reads CASTIAPSGNGYTF. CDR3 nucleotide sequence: TGTGCCAGCACCATAGCCCCCTCAGGCAATGGCTACACCTTC.

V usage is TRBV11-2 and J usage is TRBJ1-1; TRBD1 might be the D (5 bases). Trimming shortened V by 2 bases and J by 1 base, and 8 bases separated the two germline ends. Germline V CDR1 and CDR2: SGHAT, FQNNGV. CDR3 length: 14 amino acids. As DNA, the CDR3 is TGTGCCAGCAGCTTACAGGGCCCGAACACTGAAGCTTTCTTT. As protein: CASSLQGPNTEAFF.

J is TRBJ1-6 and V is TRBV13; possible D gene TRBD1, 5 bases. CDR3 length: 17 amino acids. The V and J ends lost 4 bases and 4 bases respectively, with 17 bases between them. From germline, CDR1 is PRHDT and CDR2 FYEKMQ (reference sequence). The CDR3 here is CASSSISGLSYNSPLHF. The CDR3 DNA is TGTGCCAGCAGCTCCATTTCAGGGCTTTCTTATAATTCACCCCTCCACTTT.

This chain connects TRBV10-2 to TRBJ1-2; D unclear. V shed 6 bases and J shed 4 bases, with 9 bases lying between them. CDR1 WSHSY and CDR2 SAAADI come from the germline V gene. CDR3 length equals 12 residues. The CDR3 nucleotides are TGCGCCAGCAGGGGCAGCCTCTATGGCTACACCTTC. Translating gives CASRGSLYGYTF.

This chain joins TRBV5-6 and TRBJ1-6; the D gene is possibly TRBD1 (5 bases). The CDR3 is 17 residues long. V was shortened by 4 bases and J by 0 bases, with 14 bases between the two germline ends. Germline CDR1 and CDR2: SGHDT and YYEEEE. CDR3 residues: CASSMGPSSSYNSPLHF. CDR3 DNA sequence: TGTGCCAGCAGCATGGGACCCTCGAGCTCCTATAATTCACCCCTCCACTTT.

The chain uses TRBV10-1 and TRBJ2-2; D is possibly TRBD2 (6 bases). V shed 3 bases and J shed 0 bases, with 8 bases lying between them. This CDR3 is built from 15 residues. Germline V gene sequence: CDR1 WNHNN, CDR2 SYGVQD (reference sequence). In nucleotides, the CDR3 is TGCGCCAGCAGTGATGGCGGGACGAACACCGGGGAGCTGTTTTTT. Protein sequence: CASSDGGTNTGELFF.

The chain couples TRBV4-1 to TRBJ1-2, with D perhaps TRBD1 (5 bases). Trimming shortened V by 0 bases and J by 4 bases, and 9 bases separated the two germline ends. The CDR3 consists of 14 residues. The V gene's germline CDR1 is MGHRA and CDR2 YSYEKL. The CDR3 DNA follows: TGCGCCAGCAGCCAAGACAGGGCGAGCTATGGCTACACCTTC. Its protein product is CASSQDRASYGYTF.

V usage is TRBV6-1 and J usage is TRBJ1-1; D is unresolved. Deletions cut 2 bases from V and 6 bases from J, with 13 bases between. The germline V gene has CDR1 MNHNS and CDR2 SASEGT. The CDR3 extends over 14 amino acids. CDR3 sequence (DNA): TGTGCCAGCAGTGAATTGGTGACTCTCGCTGAAGCTTTCTTT. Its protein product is CASSELVTLAEAFF.

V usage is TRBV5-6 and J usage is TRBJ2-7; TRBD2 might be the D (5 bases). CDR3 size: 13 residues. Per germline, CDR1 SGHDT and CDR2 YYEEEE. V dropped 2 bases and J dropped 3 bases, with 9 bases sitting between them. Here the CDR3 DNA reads TGTGCCAGCAGCTTTGGACGGGACTACGAGCAGTACTTC. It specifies CASSFGRDYEQYF.